This T cell receptor beta chain was sequenced for a study of CD8 T cells in ankylosing spondylitis. About this clonotype itself: Its target is unknown.

The CDR3 extends over 12 amino acids. Trimming pared 3 bases from V and 5 bases from J, leaving 6 bases between. Germline CDR1 is MDHEN and CDR2 is SYDVKM. TCRdb re-called the 5' RACE reads with MiXCR, one entry per CDR3 protein. The sample lists a few hundred thousand distinct CDR3 sequences, about 22% seen once, with roughly a sixth in the top ten. Study-wide results and limits: Blood of patients with ankylosing spondylitis appeared to be characterized by a TCR beta motif of fewer than 10 highly homologous variants.

The sequenced sample was blood, either unsorted or a sorted T cell fraction (not recorded which). This TCR was sampled from a male donor with ankylosing spondylitis. This chain connects TRBV28 to TRBJ2-3; no clear D gene. In DNA form, the CDR3 reads TGTGCCAGCAGTTTGTTCGGAGATACGCAGTATTTT. Translating gives CASSLFGDTQYF.